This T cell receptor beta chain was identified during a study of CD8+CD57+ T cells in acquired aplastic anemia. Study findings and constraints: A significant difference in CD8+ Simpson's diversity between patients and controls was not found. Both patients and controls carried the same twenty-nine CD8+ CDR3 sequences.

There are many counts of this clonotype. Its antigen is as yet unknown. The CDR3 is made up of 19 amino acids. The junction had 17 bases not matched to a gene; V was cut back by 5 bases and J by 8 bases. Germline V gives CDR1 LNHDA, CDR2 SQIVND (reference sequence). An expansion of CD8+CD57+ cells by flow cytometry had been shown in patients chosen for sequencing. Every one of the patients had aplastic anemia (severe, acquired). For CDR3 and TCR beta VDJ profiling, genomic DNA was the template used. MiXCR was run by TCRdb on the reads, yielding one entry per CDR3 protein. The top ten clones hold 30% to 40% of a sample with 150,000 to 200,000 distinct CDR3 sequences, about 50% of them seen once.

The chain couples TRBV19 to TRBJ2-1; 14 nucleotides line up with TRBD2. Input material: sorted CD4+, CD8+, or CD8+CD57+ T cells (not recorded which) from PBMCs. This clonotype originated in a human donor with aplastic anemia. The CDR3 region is CASSATPWGLAGVGYEQFF. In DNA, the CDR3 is TGTGCCAGTAGTGCCACCCCTTGGGGACTAGCGGGAGTGGGGTATGAGCAGTTCTTC.